This T cell receptor (beta chain) was observed in a study of OX40 agonist ivuxolimab in advanced cancers. Regarding the research as a whole: Ivuxolimab was a fully human IgG2 agonistic monoclonal antibody targeting the costimulatory receptor OX40 (CD134). Intravenous ivuxolimab was administered to patients every 2 weeks at six dose levels: 0.01, 0.1, 0.3, 1.5, 3 and 10 mg/kg. A male proportion of 82.7% and a mean age of roughly 55 years, ranging from about 20 to 79, were recorded for the dose-escalation cohort. The point of sequencing TCRbeta in the periphery was to test whether ivuxolimab changed TCR sequence diversity and drove clonal T-cell expansion. The monotherapy dose-escalation portion (N = 52 patients) of the phase I ivuxolimab trial is reported in the paper. Partial responses occurred in three dose-escalation patients, of whom one had hepatocellular carcinoma and two had cutaneous melanoma. Patients were allowed to have had prior anti-PD-1, anti-PD-L1 or anti-CTLA-4 therapy, and approximately 43% of the dose-escalation patients had previously received checkpoint inhibitors. Among the 50 to 55 dose-escalation patients, roughly 20 had hepatocellular carcinoma, roughly 15 melanoma, 9 renal cell carcinoma and 9 head and neck cancer.

The full study reports these points: After ivuxolimab, CD8+ T cells had more expanded clones than CD4+ T cells on average. In partial responders in the 0.1-3.0 mg/kg groups, normalized peripheral clonal expansion was found to be among the lowest, especially among CD8+ T cells. Which antigens the clonally expanded peripheral T cells were specific for was not determined. Low levels of normalized T-cell clonal expansion were also seen in some nonresponding patients. At doses from 0.1 to 3.0 mg/kg, clonal expansion was seen in both CD4+ and CD8+ blood T cells between baseline and week 6.

This clone is identified as large (0.1 to 1%). Its cognate antigen has yet to be identified. Base qualities are not recorded, but no much larger clone differs from it by a single base. V is cut by 2 bases and J by 5 bases, and the space between the germline ends is 6 bases. The CDR3 starts with the cysteine, ends with the phenylalanine, and has 13 residues. The sequence is cut down to CDR3 DNA, 39 bases in frame from base 1. CDR1 and CDR2 are drawn from the germline V gene: MRHNA, SNTAGT. Patients with a history of autoimmune disease or receiving systemic immunosuppression were excluded from the trial. Peripheral blood for TCR sequencing was collected from all dose cohorts at baseline, on cycle 4 day 1, and on cycle 7 day 1. The samples were taken from a phase I, first-in-human, multicenter, open-label dose-escalation trial of ivuxolimab. Adults with locally advanced or metastatic melanoma, renal cell carcinoma, hepatocellular carcinoma or head and neck squamous cell carcinoma were enrolled in the trial. CD4+ and CD8+ T cells were sorted separately from peripheral blood before TCR sequencing.

For sequencing of the TCRbeta CDR3 region, genomic DNA was extracted from the sorted cells. The immunoSEQ Assay was used for sequencing of TCRbeta CDR3 regions. Not all clones reach the TCRdb copy of this immuneACCESS table, which keeps in-frame sequences only. Checked studies attribute under half of the gap to unresolved V genes and leave the rest unexplained. The sample includes 3,100 or so clones, with about 72% observed a single time. Over 20% of the sample goes to the ten largest clones. The sequence is built from TRBV6-4 and TRBJ2-2, with the identity of the D gene unclear. The TCR originated in an adult with an advanced solid tumor such as melanoma, head and neck, liver or kidney cancer. This sample comprised CD4+ or CD8+ T cells sorted from blood, obtained in a trial of the OX40 agonist ivuxolimab. At the DNA level, the sequence is TGTGCCAGCAGTGACGTGGGGACCGGGGAGCTGTTTTTT. Its translation is CASSDVGTGELFF.